These 16 T cell receptor beta chains were all obtained from the same sample, sequenced in a study of lymphopenia after photon versus proton radiotherapy. Method: immunoSEQ multiplex PCR; TCRdb's copy keeps in-frame clones and lacks some. This sample carries over 25,000 clones, under 95% of them seen once, and the ten largest clones take 0.81%. Sample: peripheral blood, taken from a patient treated with photon-based radiotherapy. These receptor sequences come from a woman between 45 and 60 years old with cholangiocarcinoma.

V and J are TRBV7-9 and TRBJ1-1, with D uncertain. There are 14 residues in the CDR3. Germline CDR1 and CDR2: SEHNR and FQNEAQ (reference sequence). Trimming removed 3 bases from V and 5 bases from J, with 13 bases in between. The CDR3 spells CASSFRTQSTEAFF. The CDR3 bases are TGTGCCAGCAGCTTCCGGACCCAGAGTACTGAAGCTTTCTTT.

The chain combines TRBV18 with TRBJ2-7, with TRBD1 as a possible D gene (5 bases). CDR1 and CDR2 from the germline V gene are KGHSH and LQKENI. With 1 base removed from V and 1 base from J, the gap between germline ends came to 11 bases. This CDR3 has 15 residues. The CDR3 DNA is TGTGCCAGCTCACCACAGGGGAAGGGTTCCTACGAGCAGTACTTC. It is translated as CASSPQGKGSYEQYF.

Here the CDR3 DNA reads TGTGCCAGCAGCGTAGTTCGGACTCCTGAAGCTTTCTTT. Amino acids: CASSVVRTPEAFF. This chain uses TRBV9 with TRBJ1-1; no firm D call. The CDR3 has 13 residues. Germline CDR1 SGDLS, CDR2 YYNGEE. V was clipped by 0 bases and J by 6 bases, with 9 bases between them.

The J gene is TRBJ2-5, the V gene TRBV5-5; 8 nucleotides align to TRBD2. The end of the DNA aligns better with TRBJ2-7, so the J call may be wrong. Germline-derived CDR1 and CDR2 are SGHKS and YYEKEE (reference sequence). The CDR3 loop spans 18 amino acids. CDR3 sequence reads: CASSPRRSGGLVAGEQYF. The DNA for the CDR3 is TGTGCCAGCAGCCCCCGGCGGAGCGGGGGCCTCGTTGCTGGCGAGCAGTACTTC.

The chain carries TRBV9 and TRBJ1-2; 11 bases are shared with TRBD1. Germline V CDR1 and CDR2: SGDLS, YYNGEE. There are 16 residues in the CDR3. J gave up 4 bases and V 1 base, and 6 bases lay outside the gene matches. DNA for the CDR3: TGTGCCAGCAGCGTATCAGGACAGGGGGCCTCCTATGGCTACACCTTC. It encodes CASSVSGQGASYGYTF.

The chain uses TRBV9 and TRBJ2-3; 8 bases are shared with TRBD1. This CDR3 has 15 residues. CDR1 and CDR2 (germline): SGDLS, YYNGEE. Trimming took 2 bases from V and 3 from J; bases not matched to a gene: 5. CDR3 DNA: TGTGCCAGCAGCGTGAGACAGGGGTGGACAGATACGCAGTATTTT. This sequence encodes CASSVRQGWTDTQYF. Supplemented by reference TRBV9 and TRBJ2-3, the full variable domain reads DSGVTQTPKHLITATGQRVTLRCSPRSGDLSVYWYQQSLDQGLQFLIQYYNGEERAKGNILERFSAQQFPDLHSELNLSSLELGDSALYFCASSVRQGWTDTQYFGPGTRLTVL.

V gene TRBV10-1 combines with J gene TRBJ1-4, with TRBD1 matching over 7 bases. CDR3 length: 13 residues. V dropped 3 bases and J dropped 5; count of bases not matched to a gene: 0. Germline V lookup: CDR1 WNHNN, CDR2 SYGVQD (reference sequence). The CDR3 DNA reads as TGCGCCAGCAGTGAACAGGGGAATGAAAAACTGTTTTTT. Protein sequence: CASSEQGNEKLFF.

CDR3 loop: CASSAPGWTSSGANVLTF. The CDR3 coding sequence is TGTGCCAGCAGCGCCCCGGGGTGGACGAGCTCTGGGGCCAACGTCCTGACTTTC. The rearrangement joins TRBV5-4 to TRBJ2-6; D is perhaps TRBD2 (5 bases). Deletions cut 4 bases from V and 0 bases from J, with 17 bases between. Per the germline V gene, CDR1 is SGHNT and CDR2 is YYREEE (reference sequence). This CDR3 contains 18 residues.

This clone was counted only a few times. The chain links TRBV5-1 to TRBJ2-7; D uncertain. CDR3 length: 15 amino acids. Between the trimmed V and J ends, which lost 4 bases and 3 bases, there was a span of 17 bases. CDR1 and CDR2 (germline): SGHRS, YFSETQ. CDR3 nucleotide sequence: TGCGCCAGCAGCCGCAATTCAGACGGAGTCTACGAGCAGTACTTC. This sequence encodes CASSRNSDGVYEQYF. Variable domain in full (rest from reference TRBV5-1 and TRBJ2-7): KAGVTQTPRYLIKTRGQQVTLSCSPISGHRSVSWYQQTPGQGLQFLFEYFSETQRNKGNFPGRFSGRQFSNSRSEMNVSTLELGDSALYLCASSRNSDGVYEQYFGPGTRLTVT.

The V and J genes are TRBV7-2 and TRBJ2-5, with D unresolved. Germline CDR1 and CDR2: SGHTA and FQGNSA. This CDR3 is built from 14 residues. Deletions cut 4 bases from V and 5 bases from J, with 14 bases between. CDR3: CASSSPTSPETQYF. For the CDR3, the DNA is TGTGCCAGCAGCTCACCCACTTCACCGGAGACCCAGTACTTC.

Regarding this clone: At one end the junction does not follow the germline gene, possibly because of a read error. CDR3 amino acids: CASKPATRGYDYTF. The CDR3 coding sequence is TGTGCCAGCAAGCCCGCCACCAGGGGTTATGACTACACCTTC. V usage is TRBV6-5 and J usage is TRBJ1-2; tentatively, D is TRBD1 (6 bases). CDR1 and CDR2 (germline): MNHEY, SVGAGI. CDR3 length equals 14 residues.

This clone was seen once. The rearrangement joins TRBV19 to TRBJ2-7; tentative D call: TRBD1 (6 bases). The germline V gene encodes CDR1 LNHDA and CDR2 SQIVND (reference sequence). Trimming left V 7 bases short and J 2 bases short, with 9 bases between. The CDR3 covers 12 residues. The CDR3 reads CASKQGPYEQYF. For the CDR3, the DNA is TGTGCCAGTAAACAGGGCCCCTACGAGCAGTACTTC.

V usage is TRBV27 and J usage is TRBJ1-2, with 8 bases that match TRBD1. The CDR3 covers 14 residues. Germline V gene lookup returns CDR1 MNHEY and CDR2 SMNVEV (reference sequence). Trimming cost V 5 bases and J 4 bases; bases outside gene matches: 6. The CDR3, as DNA: TGTGCCAGCAGTGAAACAGGGGGTGCCTATGGCTACACCTTC. Translated, it gives CASSETGGAYGYTF.

The V call is TRBV2, the J call TRBJ2-1; TRBD1 matches at 8 bases. The V and J ends lost 5 bases and 8 bases, in that order; junction bases with no gene match: 11. The CDR3 length is 15 residues. In germline, CDR1 is SNHLY, CDR2 FYNNEI. The CDR3 DNA reads TGTGCCAGCAGTAGCCCGGGACAGGCAAGGGATGAGCAGTTCTTC. It codes for CASSSPGQARDEQFF.

The V and J genes are TRBV11-2 and TRBJ2-7, with D tentatively TRBD1 or TRBD2 (5 bases each). Germline CDR1 is SGHAT and CDR2 is FQNNGV. The CDR3 is made up of 16 amino acids. Trimming took 0 bases from V and 1 from J, leaving 13 bases between them. In DNA, the CDR3 is TGTGCCAGCAGCTTAGAGGTTGGGGGACGGTCCTACGAGCAGTACTTC. Protein sequence: CASSLEVGGRSYEQYF.

The chain recombines TRBV7-8 with TRBJ2-3; D possibly uses TRBD1 or TRBD2 (6 bases each). This CDR3 has 17 amino acids. The V gene's germline CDR1 is SGHVS and CDR2 FQNEAQ. The V end was cut by 5 bases, the J end by 2 bases, with 20 bases between. The CDR3 loop reads CASSPLRGGGITDTQYF. In DNA form, the CDR3 reads TGTGCCAGCAGCCCCCTCCGAGGAGGGGGGATCACAGATACGCAGTATTTT.